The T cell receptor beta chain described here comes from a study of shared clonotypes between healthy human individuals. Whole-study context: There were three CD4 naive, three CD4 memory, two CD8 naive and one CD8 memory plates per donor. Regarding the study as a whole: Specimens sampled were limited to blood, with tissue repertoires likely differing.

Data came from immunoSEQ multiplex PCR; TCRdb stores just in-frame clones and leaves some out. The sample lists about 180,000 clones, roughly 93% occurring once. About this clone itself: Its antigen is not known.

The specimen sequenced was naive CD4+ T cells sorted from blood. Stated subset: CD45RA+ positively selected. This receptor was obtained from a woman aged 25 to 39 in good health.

As DNA, the CDR3 is TGTGCCAGCAGCGTGAGCTCTAACTATGGCTACACCTTC. Translated, it gives CASSVSSNYGYTF. V gene TRBV7-9 combines with J gene TRBJ1-2; D unclear. Germline CDR1 and CDR2: SEHNR and FQNEAQ (reference sequence). This CDR3 region has 13 residues. V shed 5 bases and J shed 0 bases, with 7 bases lying between them.